These T cell receptor beta chains were read from a single sample in a study of technical replicates of blood from a handful of donors. Here immunoSEQ multiplex PCR was the method, and the copy in TCRdb shows in-frame clones only, minus some. Of tens of thousands of clones in the sample, 95% were seen once. Sequenced sample: T cells isolated from PBMCs. Receptors originate from a human donor in good health. The CDR3 runs from the conserved cysteine through the conserved F or W. The D gene is left open where the match is weak. Only part of the rows carry a size: once, few, many, or a class if the clone is expanded.

15 | TRBJ1-3 | - | - | TRBV7-2 | TGTGCCAGCAGCCCCCCCCCTATCTCTGGAAACACCATATATTTT | CASSPPPISGNTIYF
16 | TRBJ1-1 | - | TRBD1 | TRBV5-6 | TGTGCCAGCAGCTTGGAGATAACAGGGGGAAACACTGAAGCTTTCTTT | CASSLEITGGNTEAFF
15 | TRBJ2-5 | - | TRBD1 | TRBV11-3 | TGTGCCAGCAGCCCCCGGACAGGTGGTCAAGAGACCCAGTACTTC | CASSPRTGGQETQYF
17 | TRBJ2-2 | - | TRBD2 | TRBV5-6 | TGTGCCAGCAGCGGCCGGGAGGCCTATGGGTACACCGGGGAGCTGTTTTTT | CASSGREAYGYTGELFF
17 | TRBJ1-2 | - | TRBD1 | TRBV10-2 | TGCGCCAGCAGTGACTCTCCGGGACAGCTAACTAACTATGGCTACACCTTC | CASSDSPGQLTNYGYTF
16 | TRBJ2-2 | - | TRBD1 | TRBV18 | TGTGCCAGCTCACCGGGACAGCCTCTCGCCACCGGGGAGCTGTTTTTT | CASSPGQPLATGELFF
16 | TRBJ1-1 | - | - | TRBV5-5 | TGTGCCAGCAGCTCGGACCCGAACAGGGTGAGGACTGAAGCTTTCTTT | CASSSDPNRVRTEAFF
18 | TRBJ1-5 | once | TRBD1 | TRBV15 | TGTGCCACCAGCAGAGTAGGACAGGGAAGTCTCGGCAATCAGCCCCAGCATTTT | CATSRVGQGSLGNQPQHF
22 | TRBJ2-6 | - | - | TRBV12-2 | TGTGCAAGTCGCCGAATACCCACCGGATGCCAGGAAATAGTCGCCGGGGCCAACGTCCTGACTTTC | CASRRIPTGCQEIVAGANVLTF
16 | TRBJ2-1 | - | TRBD2 | TRBV5-1 | TGCGCCAGCAGCTTGGCGGGGGGACTATCCTACAATGAGCAGTTCTTC | CASSLAGGLSYNEQFF
16 | TRBJ2-2 | - | TRBD1 | TRBV5-1 | TGCGCCAGCAGCTTGGATTCACAGGGGGCCGGTCGGGAGCTGTTTTTT | CASSLDSQGAGRELFF
15 | TRBJ1-6 | - | - | TRBV5-6 | TGTGCCAGCAGCCTGATCTCGGGGGTGAGTTCACCCCTCCACTTT | CASSLISGVSSPLHF
15 | TRBJ2-5 | - | TRBD1 | TRBV6-6 | TGTGCCAGCAGTTACCCCGCGACAGGGGCAAAGACCCAGTACTTC | CASSYPATGAKTQYF
14 | TRBJ2-1 | - | TRBD1 | TRBV15 | TGTGCCACCAGCATCGACAGGGGTGGCAATGAGCAGTTCTTC | CATSIDRGGNEQFF
15 | TRBJ2-7 | - | TRBD1 | TRBV15 | TGTGCCACCAGCAGAGCCGGGACAGGTCCGTCAGAGCAGTACTTC | CATSRAGTGPSEQYF
14 | TRBJ2-3 | - | TRBD2 | TRBV30 | TGTGCCTGGAGTGGCGGGGGGAGCACAGATACGCAGTATTTT | CAWSGGGSTDTQYF
16 | TRBJ2-2 | - | TRBD2 | TRBV18 | TGTGCCAGCTCACCCTCCAGCGGGGGTTCCACCGGGGAGCTGTTTTTT | CASSPSSGGSTGELFF
15 | TRBJ2-1 | - | TRBD2 | TRBV28 | TGTGCCAGCAGTACTCCGGGACTAGTCCCCGTCGAGCAGTTCTTC | CASSTPGLVPVEQFF
15 | TRBJ2-3 | - | TRBD2 | TRBV9 | TGTGCCAGCAGCGTAGATAGCGGGGGGAGAGATACGCAGTATTTT | CASSVDSGGRDTQYF
15 | TRBJ2-5 | - | - | TRBV6-5 | TGTGCCAGCAGTTACTCGGAGCAGGGTACAGAGGCCCAGTACTTC | CASSYSEQGTEAQYF
15 | TRBJ1-1 | - | - | TRBV6-1 | TGTGCCACCCTGTCGGGGGGGGCCCTGAACACTGAAGCTTTCTTT | CATLSGGALNTEAFF
11 | TRBJ1-4 | once | - | TRBV19 | TGTGCCAGTAGTATAAGCGAAAAACTGTTTTTT | CASSISEKLFF
16 | TRBJ2-7 | - | TRBD2 | TRBV4-2 | TGTGCCAGCAGTCGGGGGGTAGGGACTTCTACCTACGAGCAGTACTTC | CASSRGVGTSTYEQYF
16 | TRBJ2-5 | - | TRBD2 | TRBV7-9 | TGTGCCAGCAGACCCAAGCGGGGGGTCAAACAAGAGACCCAGTACTTC | CASRPKRGVKQETQYF
13 | TRBJ1-1 | few | TRBD1 | TRBV29-1 | TGCAGCGTCCCCGGGACAGGCTACACTGAAGCTTTCTTT | CSVPGTGYTEAFF
15 | TRBJ2-7 | - | TRBD1 | TRBV2 | TGTGCCAGCAGTGACCGGACAGGGGAATCCTACGAGCAGTACTTC | CASSDRTGESYEQYF
12 | TRBJ2-3 | - | - | TRBV2 | TGTGCCGGCCCTCGGGGCACAGATACGCAGTATTTT | CAGPRGTDTQYF
15 | TRBJ2-5 | - | - | TRBV4-1 | TGCGCCAGCAGCCCTTCCACGGTGGGCTTGGAGACCCAGTACTTC | CASSPSTVGLETQYF
15 | TRBJ2-7 | - | TRBD1 | TRBV6-5 | TGTGCCAGCAGTTACCTCGGACAGGGGGCGTACGAGCAGTACTTC | CASSYLGQGAYEQYF
18 | TRBJ2-1 | - | TRBD2 | TRBV28 | TGTGCCAGCAGTTTATGGACTAGCGGTCAGGGGCCCTACAATGAGCAGTTCTTC | CASSLWTSGQGPYNEQFF
14 | TRBJ1-5 | - | - | TRBV27 | TGTGCCTGCCGTATGGGAGGATCAGGGCAGCCCCAGCATTTT | CACRMGGSGQPQHF
14 | TRBJ1-5 | - | - | TRBV28 | TGTGCCAGCAGTTCCCCAGGGGGCAATCAGCCCCAGCATTTT | CASSSPGGNQPQHF
16 | TRBJ1-5 | - | TRBD1 | TRBV7-8 | TGTGCCAGCAGCTCCCCCGGGACAGGGGGCCATCAGCCCCAGCATTTT | CASSSPGTGGHQPQHF
13 | TRBJ1-1 | - | - | TRBV2 | TGTGCCAGTTACCTACAGGGGAACACTGAAGCTTTCTTT | CASYLQGNTEAFF
15 | TRBJ2-7 | - | TRBD1 | TRBV6-5 | TGTGCCAGCAGTTACTCCGGACAGGCCGAAGGGGAGCAGTACTTC | CASSYSGQAEGEQYF
13 | TRBJ1-5 | - | - | TRBV6-4 | TGTGCCAGCAGTTCGGACTTGGATCAGCCCCAGCATTTT | CASSSDLDQPQHF
15 | TRBJ2-2 | - | - | TRBV5-1 | TGCGCCAGCAGCTTGGGAGGGCAGAACACCGGGGAGCTGTTTTTT | CASSLGGQNTGELFF
15 | TRBJ2-7 | - | - | TRBV6-5 | TGTGCCAGCAGTCTTGGGGGGGCCCCTTTGGACGAGCAGTACTTC | CASSLGGAPLDEQYF
15 | TRBJ1-1 | - | - | TRBV5-4 | TGTGCCAGCAGCTTGAAAGGCGGATTGAACACTGAAGCTTTCTTT | CASSLKGGLNTEAFF
13 | TRBJ2-3 | once | TRBD1 | TRBV6-1 | TGTGCCAGCAGGGCGACAGGGGAAGATACGCAGTATTTT | CASRATGEDTQYF
14 | TRBJ1-4 | - | - | TRBV25-1 | TGTGCCAGCACCCCAGGGGAAACATATGGAAAACTGTTTTTT | CASTPGETYGKLFF
13 | TRBJ2-7 | - | - | TRBV29-1 | TGCAGCGTGTCGGGTATCCCCCCTTACGAGCAGTACTTC | CSVSGIPPYEQYF
16 | TRBJ2-1 | - | - | TRBV7-9 | TGTGCCAGCAGCAGACAGGTTCCTAGCTCCTACAATGAGCAGTTCTTC | CASSRQVPSSYNEQFF
14 | TRBJ1-2 | - | - | TRBV11-2 | TGTGCCAGCAGCTTAGCCGATCTCGGTCATGGCTACACCTTC | CASSLADLGHGYTF
14 | TRBJ2-3 | - | TRBD1 | TRBV28 | TGTGCCAGCAGAGGGACAGGGGAACCAGATACGCAGTATTTT | CASRGTGEPDTQYF